Following are 14 T cell receptor beta chains from one sample sequenced in a study of graft-versus-host responses after intestinal transplantation. Processed graft tissue released its intraepithelial and lamina propria lymphocytes. Assay: immunoSEQ multiplex PCR; the TCRdb copy retains only in-frame clones and omits some. This table holds 37,000 or so clones, roughly nine tenths found once. The input for sequencing was ileum tissue, taken around seven months after intestinal transplant. All receptors derive from a human patient who received an intestinal transplant, so some T cells may come from the graft donor.

This chain connects TRBV6-5 to TRBJ2-1; 9 bases line up with TRBD1. V lost 2 bases and J lost 6; bases outside the gene matches: 5. The CDR3 loop spans 15 amino acids. Germline CDR1 and CDR2: MNHEY and SVGAGI. This CDR3 is CASSYKRTGANEQFF. Written as DNA, the CDR3 is TGTGCCAGCAGTTACAAACGGACAGGGGCCAATGAGCAGTTCTTC.

J is TRBJ1-1 and V is TRBV5-1, with D hard to call. The CDR3 contains 14 residues. Looked up from germline, CDR1 is SGHRS and CDR2 is YFSETQ. V was cut by 7 bases and J by 5 bases, with 18 bases left in between. As DNA, the CDR3 is TGCGCCAGCTCGACACAACTTACCGGTACTGAAGCTTTCTTT. Protein sequence: CASSTQLTGTEAFF.

Comment on this clone: Germline is not matched at one junction end, which may reflect a read error. V is TRBV5-4 and J is TRBJ1-2, with D hard to call. CDR1 and CDR2 (germline): SGHNT, YYREEE (reference sequence). CDR3 length: 14 amino acids. CDR3 loop: CASSLGGKGDGHTF. The CDR3 coding sequence is TGTGCCAGCAGCTTGGGGGGTAAAGGTGATGGCCACACCTTC.

The CDR3 loop reads CASSAGTDLYNEQFF. CDR3 bases: TGTGCCAGCTCGGCCGGGACGGACCTTTACAATGAGCAGTTCTTC. The chain links TRBV18 to TRBJ2-1; possibly TRBD1 or TRBD2 for D (5 bases each). V shed 6 bases and J shed 4 bases, with 16 bases lying between them. The germline V gene has CDR1 KGHSH and CDR2 LQKENI. The CDR3 covers 15 residues. Full variable domain (missing parts from reference TRBV18 and TRBJ2-1): NAGVMQNPRHLVRRRGQEARLRCSPMKGHSHVYWYRQLPEEGLKFMVYLQKENIIDESGMPKERFSAEFPKEGPSILRIQQVVRGDSAAYFCASSAGTDLYNEQFFGPGTRLTVL.

The rearrangement uses TRBV7-9 and TRBJ2-2; D gene unclear. In germline, CDR1 is SEHNR, CDR2 FQNEAQ (reference sequence). This CDR3 contains 13 residues. Deletions cut 5 bases from V and 1 base from J, with 5 bases between. The CDR3 is CASSDRNTGELFF. DNA of the CDR3: TGTGCCAGCAGCGACCGGAACACCGGGGAGCTGTTTTTT.

The chain is built from TRBV5-4 and TRBJ2-5; 9 nucleotides agree with TRBD1. Germline-derived CDR1 and CDR2 are SGHNT and YYREEE (reference sequence). The CDR3 sequence is 14 residues long. Trimming cost V 1 base and J 4 bases; bases outside gene matches: 2. The CDR3 loop reads CASSLRTGAETQYF. The CDR3 DNA is TGTGCCAGCAGCTTGCGGACAGGGGCAGAGACCCAGTACTTC.

This chain uses TRBV5-1 with TRBJ2-7; no firm D call. Between the trimmed V and J ends, which lost 2 bases and 6 bases, there was a span of 6 bases. Germline V gives CDR1 SGHRS, CDR2 YFSETQ. This CDR3 has 11 amino acids. The DNA of the CDR3 is TGCGCCAGCAGCTTTGATGTCGAGCAGTACTTC. Translation gives CASSFDVEQYF.

The rearrangement joins TRBV27 to TRBJ1-2, with 7 bases that match TRBD1. The CDR3 covers 13 residues. Germline lookup yields CDR1 MNHEY and CDR2 SMNVEV (reference sequence). Germline trimming cut 3 bases from V and 4 bases from J; bases unmatched to any gene: 2. The CDR3 DNA reads as TGTGCCAGCAGTTTCCGACAGGGCTATGGCTACACCTTC. It yields the protein CASSFRQGYGYTF.

This chain links TRBV28 with TRBJ2-7; a weak D match, TRBD1 (5 bases). There are 15 residues in the CDR3. Germline V gives CDR1 MDHEN, CDR2 SYDVKM. Trimming took off 4 bases at V and 3 bases at J, with 16 bases between the two ends. The CDR3 DNA sequence: TGTGCCAGCAGTTCGCACCAGGGTGCGGACTACGAGCAGTACTTC. Its protein product is CASSSHQGADYEQYF.

The chain is built from TRBV11-3 and TRBJ2-1; 8 nucleotides line up with TRBD2. Trimming removed 2 bases from V and 3 bases from J; junction bases left unmatched: 3. The CDR3 loop spans 15 amino acids. Per the germline V gene, CDR1 is SGHNT and CDR2 is YENEEA. The CDR3: CASSLSGSNYNEQFF. The CDR3, as DNA: TGTGCCAGCAGCTTAAGCGGGAGTAACTACAATGAGCAGTTCTTC.

This sequence joins TRBV2 and TRBJ2-2; the match to TRBD1 covers 10 bases. The length of the CDR3 is 15 residues. The V gene's germline CDR1 is SNHLY and CDR2 FYNNEI. With 6 bases clipped from V and 4 bases from J, the junction kept 5 bases outside the gene matches. CDR3 loop: CASSDRGPGTGELFF. CDR3 coding DNA: TGTGCCAGCAGCGACAGGGGGCCAGGCACCGGGGAGCTGTTTTTT.

The chain combines TRBV4-1 with TRBJ2-7; D ambiguous. Germline V gene lookup returns CDR1 MGHRA and CDR2 YSYEKL. The CDR3 is made up of 13 amino acids. V was clipped by 4 bases and J by 1 base, with 8 bases between them. In DNA, the CDR3 is TGCGCCAGCAGCCCTCCCTTATCCTACGAGCAGTACTTC. Translating gives CASSPPLSYEQYF.

The table lists this clone with a count of one. The chain recombines TRBV25-1 with TRBJ2-5, with TRBD2 matching over 7 bases. The CDR3 length is 9 residues. V dropped 10 bases and J dropped 13; count of bases not matched to a gene: 6. Germline CDR1 is MGHDK and CDR2 is SYGVNS. DNA of the CDR3: TGTGCCACATGGCGGGAGCCGTACTTC. Its protein is CATWREPYF.

This clone was observed once. The CDR3 loop reads CASNPGSYEQYF. As DNA, the CDR3 is TGTGCCAGCAACCCCGGCTCCTACGAGCAGTACTTC. V and J are TRBV28 and TRBJ2-7; the D is unclear. The CDR3 is 12 residues long. The V gene lost 7 bases and the J gene lost 0 bases, with 7 bases spanning the gap. Germline loops: CDR1 MDHEN, CDR2 SYDVKM.